This T cell receptor beta chain stems from a study of CD8 T cells in ankylosing spondylitis. Using its own MiXCR run on the 5' RACE reads, TCRdb lists one record per CDR3 protein. The sample includes 750,000 to 850,000 distinct CDR3 sequences, about 11% of them seen just once. General observations from the study: It was reported that disease-linked clones were significantly enriched in matched ankylosing spondylitis synovial fluid. The study identified a TCR beta motif of under ten highly homologous variants that appeared characteristic of ankylosing spondylitis blood.

This clonotype was seen repeatedly, ten times or more. Its antigen is unidentified. Sequencing was done on a sample of blood, either unsorted or a sorted T cell fraction (not recorded which). The sequence derives from a male donor with ankylosing spondylitis.

Written as DNA, the CDR3 is TGTGCCAGCAGCTTATTCGGGACTAGCGGGGAGACCCAGTACTTC. This sequence encodes CASSLFGTSGETQYF. V and J are TRBV7-2 and TRBJ2-5; TRBD2 matches 12 bases. The germline gives CDR1 SGHTA, CDR2 FQGNSA. Trimming cost V 2 bases and J 5 bases; bases outside gene matches: 3. This CDR3 spans 15 amino acids.